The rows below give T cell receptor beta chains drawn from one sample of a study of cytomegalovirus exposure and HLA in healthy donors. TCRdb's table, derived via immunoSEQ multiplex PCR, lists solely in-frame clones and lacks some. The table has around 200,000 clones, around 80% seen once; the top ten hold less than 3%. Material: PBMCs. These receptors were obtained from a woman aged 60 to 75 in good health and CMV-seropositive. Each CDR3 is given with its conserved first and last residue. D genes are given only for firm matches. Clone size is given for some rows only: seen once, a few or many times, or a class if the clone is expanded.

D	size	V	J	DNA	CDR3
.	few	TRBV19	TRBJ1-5	TGTGCCAGTAATCCAGGGCGGACGGTTCAGCCCCAGCATTTT	CASNPGRTVQPQHF
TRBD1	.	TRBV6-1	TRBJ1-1	TGTGCCAGCGCCCTGGGACAGGGTGGGACTGAAGCTTTCTTT	CASALGQGGTEAFF
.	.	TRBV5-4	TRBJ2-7	TGTGCCAGCAGCTTGCGCCAGGGTAACTACGAGCAGTACTTC	CASSLRQGNYEQYF
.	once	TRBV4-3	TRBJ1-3	TGCGCCAGCAGCCAAGCCGCGAGAAACACCATATATTTT	CASSQAARNTIYF
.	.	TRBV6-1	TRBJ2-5	TGTGCCAGCTCCCCAGACCCCCTAGACGTCCAGTACTTC	CASSPDPLDVQYF
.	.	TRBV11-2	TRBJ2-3	TGTGCCAGCAGCCCGGACTTAACAGATACGCAGTATTTT	CASSPDLTDTQYF
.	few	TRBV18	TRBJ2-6	TGTGCCAGCTCACCTATGACAGGACGCAGCTCTGGGGCCAACGTCCTGACTTTC	CASSPMTGRSSGANVLTF
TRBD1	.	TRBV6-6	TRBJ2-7	TGTGCCAGCAGTTTCCCGACAGGGAACGAGCAGTACTTC	CASSFPTGNEQYF
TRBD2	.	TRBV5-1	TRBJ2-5	TGCGCCAGCAGCTTGGCGGCTAGCGGGATTACAGAGACCCAGTACTTC	CASSLAASGITETQYF
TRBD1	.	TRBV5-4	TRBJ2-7	TGTGCCAGCAGCTACCGGGACAGCTACGAGCAGTACTTC	CASSYRDSYEQYF
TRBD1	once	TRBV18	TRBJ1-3	TGTGCCAGCTCACCCCTGGGACAGTTCTCTGGAAACACCATATATTTT	CASSPLGQFSGNTIYF
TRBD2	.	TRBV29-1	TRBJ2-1	TGCAGCGTTACGGGCGGGGGGCGAAGCTCCTACAATGAGCAGTTCTTC	CSVTGGGRSSYNEQFF
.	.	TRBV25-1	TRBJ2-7	TGTGCCAGCAGCCCGTACGGGGAGACTTACGAGCAGTACTTC	CASSPYGETYEQYF
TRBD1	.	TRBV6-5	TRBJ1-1	TGTGCCAGCAGTTTCATCCAGGGGGTGGGCACTGAAGCTTTCTTT	CASSFIQGVGTEAFF
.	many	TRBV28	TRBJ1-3	TGTGCCAGCATATCAGGGTTACCTGGAAACACCATATATTTT	CASISGLPGNTIYF
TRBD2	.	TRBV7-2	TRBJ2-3	TGTGCCAGCAGCTTGGGGGCAAGCGGGGGGGCCAACACAGATACGCAGTATTTT	CASSLGASGGANTDTQYF
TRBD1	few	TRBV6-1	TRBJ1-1	TGTGCCAGCAGTGGACAGGGATATAGTGAAGCTTTCTTT	CASSGQGYSEAFF
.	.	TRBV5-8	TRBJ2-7	TGTGCCAGCAGCTTGTCCAGGTCCTTCTACGAGCAGTACTTC	CASSLSRSFYEQYF
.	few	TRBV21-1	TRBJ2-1	TGTGCCGCGTCCGGGATCTTAGGGCACAATGAGCAGTTCTTC	CAASGILGHNEQFF
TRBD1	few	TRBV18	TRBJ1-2	TGTGCCAGCTCACCGAATACAGGGGGTGGCTACACCTTC	CASSPNTGGGYTF
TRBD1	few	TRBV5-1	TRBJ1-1	TGCGCCAGCAGCCCGACAGGGAGCACTGAAGCTTTCTTT	CASSPTGSTEAFF
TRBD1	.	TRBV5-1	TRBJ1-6	TGCGCCAGTACAACAGGGGGCGAATCACCCCTCCACTTT	CASTTGGESPLHF
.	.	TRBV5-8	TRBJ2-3	TGTGCCAGCAGCTTGGCCGGGAGCACAGATACGCAGTATTTT	CASSLAGSTDTQYF
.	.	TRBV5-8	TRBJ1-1	TGTGCCAGCAGCTTGGGGGAGAACCTGAACACTGAAGCTTTCTTT	CASSLGENLNTEAFF
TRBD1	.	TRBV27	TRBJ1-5	TGTGCCAGCAGCCGGGGACAGGCCCTCAATCAGCCCCAGCATTTT	CASSRGQALNQPQHF
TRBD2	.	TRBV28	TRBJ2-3	TGTGCCAGCAGTTTAATCAGCGGGGGGGCGGTAGATACGCAGTATTTT	CASSLISGGAVDTQYF
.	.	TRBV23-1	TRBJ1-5	TGCGCCAGCAGTCTCTACAACCGGCGGGCTCAGCCCCAGCATTTT	CASSLYNRRAQPQHF
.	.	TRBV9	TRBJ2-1	TGTGCCAGCAGCGTAGGCTCTAACCTAGCCTACAATGAGCAGTTCTTC	CASSVGSNLAYNEQFF
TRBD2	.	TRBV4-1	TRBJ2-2	TGCGCCAGCAGCCGCGGACTAGCGGGGGGAACCGGGGAGCTGTTTTTT	CASSRGLAGGTGELFF
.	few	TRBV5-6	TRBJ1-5	TGTGCCAGCAGCTTACTAGGGAACAGACAGCCCCAGCATTTT	CASSLLGNRQPQHF
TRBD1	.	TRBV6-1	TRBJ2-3	TGTGCCAGCAGGACGGACAGGGCGACAGATACGCAGTATTTT	CASRTDRATDTQYF
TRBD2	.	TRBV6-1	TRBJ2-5	TGTGCCAGCAGTGCTGGACTAGCGGGGGTATTTATAGAGACCCAGTACTTC	CASSAGLAGVFIETQYF
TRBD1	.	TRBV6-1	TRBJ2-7	TGTGCCAGCAGTGAAGGTATGGCAGGGGGCTACGAGCAGTACTTC	CASSEGMAGGYEQYF
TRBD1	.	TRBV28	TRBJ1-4	TGTGCCAGCATTGAACGGACAGGGGTTTCGAGTGAAAAACTGTTTTTT	CASIERTGVSSEKLFF
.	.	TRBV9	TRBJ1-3	TGTGCCAGCAGCCCCAATATGGCCTCTGGAAACACCATATATTTT	CASSPNMASGNTIYF
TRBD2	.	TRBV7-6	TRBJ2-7	TGTGCCAGCAGCTTAGTGAGTGGTGTTAGCGGGAGGTCCTACGAGCAGTACTTC	CASSLVSGVSGRSYEQYF
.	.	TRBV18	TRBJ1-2	TGTGCCAGCTCACCTGAGCGGGCGAATGGCTACACCTTC	CASSPERANGYTF
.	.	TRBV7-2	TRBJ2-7	TGTGCCAGCAGCCATCGGGTTATAAGCTACGAGCAGTACTTC	CASSHRVISYEQYF
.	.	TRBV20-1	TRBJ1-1	TGCAGTGCTAGGTCGGTGTTTGAAGCTTTCTTT	CSARSVFEAFF
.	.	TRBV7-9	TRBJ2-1	TGTGCCAGCAGCTTAGCGCGATACAATGAGCAGTTCTTC	CASSLARYNEQFF
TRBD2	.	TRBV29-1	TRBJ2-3	TGCAGCGCTACCCCTAGCGGTTACACAGATACGCAGTATTTT	CSATPSGYTDTQYF
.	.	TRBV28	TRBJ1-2	TGTGCCAGCAGTTGGGGCGGGGGCGCCGGGTATGGCTACACCTTC	CASSWGGGAGYGYTF
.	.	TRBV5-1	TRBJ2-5	TGCGCCAGCAGGTTGGGAGGTGAGACCCAGTACTTC	CASRLGGETQYF
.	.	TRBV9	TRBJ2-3	TGTGCCAGCAGCGTACAGGGCCGGCGGACAGATACGCAGTATTTT	CASSVQGRRTDTQYF
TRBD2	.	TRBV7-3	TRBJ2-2	TGTGCCAGCAGCTTTAACGGGGGGGTCGGTCCCGGGGAGCTGTTTTTT	CASSFNGGVGPGELFF
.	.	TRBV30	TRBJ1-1	TGTGCCTGGAGTTTAGGCAGGGAAGGGACTGAAGCTTTCTTT	CAWSLGREGTEAFF
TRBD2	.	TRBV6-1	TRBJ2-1	TGTGCCAGCAGTGAGACTAGCGGGGGGGCCCAAGAGCAGTTCTTC	CASSETSGGAQEQFF
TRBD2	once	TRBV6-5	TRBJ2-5	TGTGCCAGCATGGCTAGCGGGAAGGAGACCCAGTACTTC	CASMASGKETQYF
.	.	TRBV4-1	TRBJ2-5	TGCGCCAGCAGCCAAGGGGCTAGCAGCCAAGAGACCCAGTACTTC	CASSQGASSQETQYF
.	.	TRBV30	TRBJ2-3	TGTGCCTGGGCGAGGGACTCCTCAGCAGATACGCAGTATTTT	CAWARDSSADTQYF